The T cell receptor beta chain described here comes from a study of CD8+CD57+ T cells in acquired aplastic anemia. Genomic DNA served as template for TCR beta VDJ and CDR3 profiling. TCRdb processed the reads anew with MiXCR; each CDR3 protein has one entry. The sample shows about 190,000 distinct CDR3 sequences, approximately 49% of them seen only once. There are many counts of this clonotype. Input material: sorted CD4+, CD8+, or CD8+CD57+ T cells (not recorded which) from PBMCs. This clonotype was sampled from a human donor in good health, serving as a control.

The CDR3 here is CASRPYSGVKGTEAFF. The CDR3 DNA sequence: TGTGCCAGCAGACCATACTCAGGGGTGAAAGGCACTGAAGCTTTCTTT. The genes are TRBV7-2 and TRBJ1-1; tentatively, D is TRBD1 (6 bases). The CDR3 has 16 amino acids. Germline CDR1 is SGHTA and CDR2 is FQGNSA. The germline V and J ends were trimmed by 6 bases and 4 bases, with 21 bases remaining between them.